This T cell receptor (beta chain) was sequenced during a study of cytomegalovirus exposure and HLA in healthy donors. The study's findings and limits: What was likely a sequencing artifact was a cluster of highly shared sequence variants.

Germline CDR1 reads GTSNPN; CDR2 reads SVGIG (reference sequence). After removal of 8 bases from V and 5 bases from J, the junction contained 3 bases not matched to a gene. The CDR3 is 12 residues long. PCR involved 60 Vbeta and 13 Jbeta primers. The table came from immunoSEQ multiplex PCR; TCRdb's copy has only in-frame clones and leaves some out. This sample has about 160,000 clones, with roughly 80% found just once. Turning to this clone: Antigen specificity is unknown.

The rearrangement joins TRBV30 to TRBJ1-2; 12 bases are a match to TRBD1. The sequencing sample was made of PBMCs. The sequence was obtained from a girl under 10 years old in good health and CMV-seropositive. CDR3 DNA: TGTGCCAGGGGACAGGGGGCATATGGCTACACCTTC. Protein product: CARGQGAYGYTF. The full variable domain, in which reference TRBV30 and TRBJ1-2 provide the parts outside the CDR3, is SQTIHQWPATLVQPVGSPLSLECTVEGTSNPNLYWYRQAAGRGLQLLFYSVGIGQISSEVPQNLSASRPQDRQFILSSKKLLLSDSGFYLCARGQGAYGYTFGSGTRLTVV.